This TCR beta chain appears in the sequencing data of a study of CD8 T cells in ankylosing spondylitis (dated by TCRdb to 2016 to 2017). Looking at the study overall: The study profiled T cell receptor beta repertoires in healthy donors and ankylosing spondylitis patients to find disease-linked TCR variants. The whole study cohort included over a hundred healthy donors and under 30 ankylosing spondylitis patients. Peripheral blood was sampled, and synovial fluid was also collected from ankylosing spondylitis patients.

This clonotype was seen ten or more times. Its antigen is still unknown. Nothing much larger sits one base from this clone, and base qualities are not available. CDR1 is given as LGHNA and CDR2 as YNFKEQ, both from the germline V gene. There are 16 amino acids in the CDR3, from cysteine to phenylalanine inclusive. The entry retains the CDR3 DNA only, 48 bases that are in frame from base 1. V trim: 0 bases; J trim: 1 base; unmatched bases: 1. What the work shows at the level of the full study, not this receptor alone: According to the report, matched synovial fluid samples from ankylosing spondylitis patients were significantly enriched for the disease-linked clones. Some motif variants were previously reported in synovial fluid and blood of reactive arthritis patients, suggesting common disease-initiation mechanisms. Blood from ankylosing spondylitis patients appeared to be characterized by a TCR beta motif made up of seven or eight highly homologous amino acid variants. In peripheral blood, the disease-linked clones were found at relatively low frequencies and had a CD8+ phenotype.

For sequencing, an Illumina HiSeq 2500 was employed. Quantitative 5'-RACE with molecular barcodes was used to prepare TCR beta libraries. In the source study's methods: A new computational method based on a probabilistic model of VDJ rearrangement was used to identify disease-linked TCR variants. TCRdb reran the public reads through fastp at Q25 and MiXCR, keeping productive beta chains. Rows are unified per CDR3 protein, each entry keeping the most common DNA and genes. The V and J calls, along with clone size, are taken from TCRdb and not from the paper's own processing. This sample is represented by some 270,000 distinct CDR3 sequences; 30% to 35% of them were singletons. 4% to 5.5% of the sample rests with the top ten.

The sequence links TRBV4-2 to TRBJ2-3, and TRBD2 aligns with 10 junction nucleotides. This clonotype was obtained from a male donor with ankylosing spondylitis or in good health (not recorded which). The sample consisted of blood, either unsorted or a sorted T cell fraction (not recorded which). The CDR3 has the sequence CASSQDLAGGTDTQYF. The bases are TGTGCCAGCAGCCAAGATCTAGCGGGGGGCACAGATACGCAGTATTTT.